This passage covers 3 T cell receptor beta chains from one sample sequenced in a study of technical replicates of blood from several donors. The repertoire was sequenced with immunoSEQ multiplex PCR; TCRdb's copy has only in-frame clones and lacks some. Of under 95,000 clones in the sample, about 95% were seen once. Sequencing was carried out using T cells isolated from PBMCs. The source is a human donor in good health.

CDR3 loop: CASSLASGGNNEQFF. The CDR3 region has the DNA TGCGCCAGCAGCTTAGCTAGCGGGGGGAACAATGAGCAGTTCTTC. The chain combines TRBV5-1 with TRBJ2-1; 11 nucleotides agree with TRBD2. The CDR3 totals 15 residues. The V gene end was trimmed by 2 bases and the J gene end by 5 bases; junction bases not matched to a gene: 3. Germline loops: CDR1 SGHRS, CDR2 YFSETQ.

This sequence joins TRBV27 and TRBJ2-7; the match to TRBD1 covers 8 bases. Trimming cost V 5 bases and J 5 bases; bases outside gene matches: 8. The CDR3 covers 14 residues. CDR1 is MNHEY and CDR2 is SMNVEV in the germline V gene (reference sequence). CDR3 amino acids: CASSTTTGAHEQYF. CDR3 nucleotide sequence: TGTGCCAGCAGTACCACGACAGGGGCTCACGAGCAGTACTTC.

V is TRBV27 and J is TRBJ1-6, with 7 nucleotides matching TRBD1. Trimming removed 7 bases from V and 7 bases from J; junction bases left unmatched: 4. CDR1 is MNHEY and CDR2 is SMNVEV in the germline V gene (reference sequence). This CDR3 region has 13 residues. CDR3 sequence (DNA): TGTGCCAGCAAGGACAGGTTAAATTCACCCCTCCACTTT. Encoded protein: CASKDRLNSPLHF.